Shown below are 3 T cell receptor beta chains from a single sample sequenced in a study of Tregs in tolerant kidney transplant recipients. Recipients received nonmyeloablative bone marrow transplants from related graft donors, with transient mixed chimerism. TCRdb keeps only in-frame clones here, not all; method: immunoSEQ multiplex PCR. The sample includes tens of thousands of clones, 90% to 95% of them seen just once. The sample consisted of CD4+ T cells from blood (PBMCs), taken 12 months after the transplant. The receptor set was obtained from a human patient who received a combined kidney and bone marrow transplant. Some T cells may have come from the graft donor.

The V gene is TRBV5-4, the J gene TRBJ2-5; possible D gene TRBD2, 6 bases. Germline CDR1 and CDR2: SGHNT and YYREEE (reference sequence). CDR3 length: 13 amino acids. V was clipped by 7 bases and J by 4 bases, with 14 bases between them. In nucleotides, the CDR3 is TGTGCCAGCTATAGGTCGGAGGGAGAGACCCAGTACTTC. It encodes CASYRSEGETQYF.

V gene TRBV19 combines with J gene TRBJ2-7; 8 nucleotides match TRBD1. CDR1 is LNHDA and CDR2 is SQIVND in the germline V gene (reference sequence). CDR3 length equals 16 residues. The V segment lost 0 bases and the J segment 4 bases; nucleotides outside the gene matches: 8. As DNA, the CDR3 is TGTGCCAGTAGTATAGATCGACAGGGGTTCCCTTACGAGCAGTACTTC. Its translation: CASSIDRQGFPYEQYF.

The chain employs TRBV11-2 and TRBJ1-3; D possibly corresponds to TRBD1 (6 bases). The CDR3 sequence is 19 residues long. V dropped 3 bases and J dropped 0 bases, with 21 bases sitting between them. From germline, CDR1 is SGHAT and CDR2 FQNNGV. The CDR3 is CASSLWPPTRGASGNTIYF. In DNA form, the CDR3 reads TGTGCCAGCAGCTTGTGGCCCCCAACCAGGGGCGCCTCTGGAAACACCATATATTTT. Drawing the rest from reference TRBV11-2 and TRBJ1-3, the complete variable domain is EAGVAQSPRYKIIEKRQSVAFWCNPISGHATLYWYQQILGQGPKLLIQFQNNGVVDDSQLPKDRFSAERLKGVDSTLKIQPAKLEDSAVYLCASSLWPPTRGASGNTIYFGEGSWLTVV.